These 15 T cell receptor beta chains came from one sample sequenced in a study of shared clonotypes between healthy human individuals. Produced via immunoSEQ multiplex PCR; TCRdb's table is partial and in-frame only. The sample includes over a million clones, around 78% seen only once; the top ten take roughly 0.56%. Sequencing was carried out using memory CD4+ T cells from PBMCs. Subset noted: CD45RA-negative fraction. These receptors all stem from a man aged 18 to 29 in good health. Some clones in this sample may be carry-over from other donors' samples.

This chain uses TRBV28 with TRBJ2-1; D is undetermined. CDR1 is MDHEN, CDR2 SYDVKM, per germline. The CDR3 extends over 12 amino acids. The V end lost 6 bases, the J end lost 8 bases, and 11 bases lay between the germline ends. CDR3 protein: CASRRRVDEQFF. CDR3 in DNA: TGTGCCAGCAGGCGCCGGGTGGATGAGCAGTTCTTC. The full variable domain, completed using reference TRBV28 and TRBJ2-1, is DVKVTQSSRYLVKRTGEKVFLECVQDMDHENMFWYRQDPGLGLRLIYFSYDVKMKEKGDIPEGYSVSREKKERFSLILESASTNQTSMYLCASRRRVDEQFFGPGTRLTVL.

The sample holds one count of this clone. The V and J genes are TRBV10-3 and TRBJ2-7; D is undetermined. Germline CDR1 ENHRY, CDR2 SYGVKD. V lost 2 bases and J 2 bases, leaving 7 bases between the germline ends. This CDR3 has 13 amino acids. The CDR3 loop is CAISEQGTYEQYF. The CDR3 DNA reads as TGTGCCATCAGTGAGCAAGGGACCTACGAGCAGTACTTC.

The rearrangement uses TRBV4-3 and TRBJ1-3, with 8 positions matching TRBD1. The germline CDR1 and CDR2 sequences are LGHNA and YSLEER. The CDR3 has 13 residues. V trimming: 8 bases; J trimming: 3 bases; junction bases outside the gene matches: 3. CDR3 amino acids: CASGGTGGNTIYF. DNA for the CDR3: TGCGCCAGCGGAGGGACAGGTGGAAACACCATATATTTT.

The gene calls are TRBV28 and TRBJ1-5; a weak D match, TRBD1 (5 bases). The CDR3 has 15 residues. Trimming shortened V by 5 bases and J by 9 bases, and 20 bases separated the two germline ends. Germline assignment: CDR1 MDHEN and CDR2 SYDVKM. The DNA of the CDR3 is TGTGCCAGCAGTGCCCCCGGGTCGGGGGGTCCGCCCCAGCATTTT. Amino acids: CASSAPGSGGPPQHF. The full variable domain, completed using reference TRBV28 and TRBJ1-5, is DVKVTQSSRYLVKRTGEKVFLECVQDMDHENMFWYRQDPGLGLRLIYFSYDVKMKEKGDIPEGYSVSREKKERFSLILESASTNQTSMYLCASSAPGSGGPPQHFGDGTRLSIL.

The chain recombines TRBV19 with TRBJ1-2; no clear D. V was cut by 3 bases and J by 7 bases, with 9 bases left in between. The CDR3 is 12 residues long. Germline CDR1 LNHDA, CDR2 SQIVND (reference sequence). The CDR3 DNA sequence: TGTGCCAGTAGTATGGCCCAGATTGGCTACACCTTC. This encodes CASSMAQIGYTF.

This clone showed up just once. The chain is built from TRBV19 and TRBJ1-1; 8 bases match TRBD1. V trimming: 6 bases; J trimming: 4 bases; junction bases outside the gene matches: 10. Germline V CDR1 and CDR2: LNHDA, SQIVND (reference sequence). CDR3 length: 15 amino acids. CDR3 sequence (DNA): TGTGCCAGTAGCGAAACCGGACAGGGTGGCACTGAAGCTTTCTTT. It yields the protein CASSETGQGGTEAFF. Combining the CDR3 with reference TRBV19 and TRBJ1-1 gives the whole variable domain DGGITQSPKYLFRKEGQNVTLSCEQNLNHDAMYWYRQDPGQGLRLIYYSQIVNDFQKGDIAEGYSVSREKKESFPLTVTSAQKNPTAFYLCASSETGQGGTEAFFGQGTRLTVV.

In this sample, this clone turned up once. Other DNA sequences in this sample translate to the same CDR3. The chain links TRBV29-1 to TRBJ2-3; tentatively, D is TRBD2 (5 bases). Germline values: CDR1 SQVTM, CDR2 ANQGSEA. The CDR3 covers 13 residues. The germline V and J ends were trimmed by 3 bases and 3 bases, with 10 bases remaining between them. The CDR3 region is CSVDEGGTDTQYF. CDR3 DNA: TGCAGCGTTGACGAGGGTGGAACAGATACGCAGTATTTT.

J is TRBJ2-1 and V is TRBV19; D gene ambiguous. The CDR3 sequence is 14 residues long. Trimming took 2 bases from V and 4 from J, leaving 9 bases between them. The germline CDR1 and CDR2 sequences are LNHDA and SQIVND (reference sequence). CDR3 DNA: TGTGCCAGTAGTATAAGGCCTTTGTACAATGAGCAGTTCTTC. It codes for CASSIRPLYNEQFF.

In its sample, this clone was seen a few times. The chain combines TRBV28 with TRBJ1-1; no clear D. CDR1 and CDR2 (germline): MDHEN, SYDVKM. V gave up 4 bases and J gave up 3 bases, with 15 bases separating them. This CDR3 comprises 15 residues. The CDR3 region has the DNA TGTGCCAGCAGTTCCCTCCCCGGGTGGGACACTGAAGCTTTCTTT. It yields the protein CASSSLPGWDTEAFF.

Points on this clone: Only one base separates this from a far larger clonotype, so it likely reflects a read error. The V gene is TRBV28, the J gene TRBJ1-2; D remains unclear. Trimming cost V 4 bases and J 2 bases, with 5 bases left between them. Germline V gene sequence: CDR1 MDHEN, CDR2 SYDVKM. The CDR3 has 12 residues. The CDR3, as DNA: TGTGCCAGCAGTTGGCAGAACTATGGCTACACCTTC. This gives the protein CASSWQNYGYTF.

This clone was counted at least ten times. The rearrangement joins TRBV7-9 to TRBJ2-5, with 9 bases lining up with TRBD1. This CDR3 spans 15 amino acids. Germline CDR1 is SEHNR and CDR2 is FQNEAQ (reference sequence). V trimming: 11 bases; J trimming: 1 base; junction bases outside the gene matches: 11. CDR3 sequence: CAGGGGQGGQETQYF. In DNA form, the CDR3 reads TGTGCCGGTGGTGGGGGACAGGGAGGCCAAGAGACCCAGTACTTC.

The CDR3 bases are TGCAGCGTTGTTCGGCAGGGGGACACTGAAGCTTTCTTT. Its protein product is CSVVRQGDTEAFF. This rearrangement joins TRBV29-1 to TRBJ1-1; TRBD1 matches at 7 bases. Germline V gene data show CDR1 as SQVTM and CDR2 as ANQGSEA. This CDR3 spans 13 amino acids. J lost 3 bases, V lost 4 bases, and 5 bases had no gene match. The full variable domain, with the rest looked up from reference TRBV29-1 and TRBJ1-1, is SAVISQKPSRDICQRGTSLTIQCQVDSQVTMMFWYRQQPGQSLTLIATANQGSEATYESGFVIDKFPISRPNLTFSTLTVSNMSPEDSSIYLCSVVRQGDTEAFFGQGTRLTVV.

The chain joins TRBV28 to TRBJ1-1; D is unclear. The CDR3 runs to 14 residues. V shed 7 bases and J shed 8 bases, with 20 bases lying between them. Germline V gene sequence: CDR1 MDHEN, CDR2 SYDVKM. The CDR3, as DNA: TGTGCCAGCAACCCATCGGGCCCGATAAGGGAAGCTTTCTTT. This gives the protein CASNPSGPIREAFF.

V and J are TRBV6-5 and TRBJ2-7; the D is unclear. CDR3 length equals 15 residues. Germline V gives CDR1 MNHEY, CDR2 SVGAGI. V shed 0 bases and J shed 0 bases, with 9 bases lying between them. Here the CDR3 reads CASSYSAVSSYEQYF. CDR3 bases: TGTGCCAGCAGTTACTCGGCAGTGAGCTCCTACGAGCAGTACTTC.

The table lists this clone with a count of one. The gene calls are TRBV18 and TRBJ2-7, with D perhaps matching TRBD1 or TRBD2 (5 bases each). The V end was cut by 4 bases, the J end by 6 bases, with 10 bases between. The germline V gene has CDR1 KGHSH and CDR2 LQKENI. The CDR3 has 12 residues. The chain's CDR3 is CASSQRGPEQYF. In DNA form, the CDR3 reads TGTGCCAGCTCACAGAGGGGACCCGAGCAGTACTTC.